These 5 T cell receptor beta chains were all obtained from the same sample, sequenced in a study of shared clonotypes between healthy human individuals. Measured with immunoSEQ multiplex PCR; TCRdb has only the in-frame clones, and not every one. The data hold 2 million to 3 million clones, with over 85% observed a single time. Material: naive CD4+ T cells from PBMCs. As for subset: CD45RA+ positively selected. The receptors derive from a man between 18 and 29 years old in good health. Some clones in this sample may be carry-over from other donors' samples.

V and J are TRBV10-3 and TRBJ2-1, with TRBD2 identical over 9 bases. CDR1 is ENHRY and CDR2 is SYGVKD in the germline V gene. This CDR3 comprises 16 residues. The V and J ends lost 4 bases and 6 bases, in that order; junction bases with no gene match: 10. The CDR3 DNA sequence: TGTGCCATCAGTGTCGGTGGTAGCGGGAGAGGCAATGAGCAGTTCTTC. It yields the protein CAISVGGSGRGNEQFF.

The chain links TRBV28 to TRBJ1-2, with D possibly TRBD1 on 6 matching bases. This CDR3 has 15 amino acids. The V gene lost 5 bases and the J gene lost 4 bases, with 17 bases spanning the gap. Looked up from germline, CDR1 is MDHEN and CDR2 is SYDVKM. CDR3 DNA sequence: TGTGCCAGCAGTATAACCGCAGGGGTTGGCTATGGCTACACCTTC. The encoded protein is CASSITAGVGYGYTF.

CDR3 DNA sequence: TGTGCCAGCAGTTCGGCCCCAGCAGAGCAGTACTTC. It translates to CASSSAPAEQYF. This chain joins TRBV28 and TRBJ2-7; no reliable D call. Between the trimmed V and J ends, which lost 4 bases and 7 bases, there was a span of 11 bases. Looked up from germline, CDR1 is MDHEN and CDR2 is SYDVKM. This CDR3 comprises 12 residues.

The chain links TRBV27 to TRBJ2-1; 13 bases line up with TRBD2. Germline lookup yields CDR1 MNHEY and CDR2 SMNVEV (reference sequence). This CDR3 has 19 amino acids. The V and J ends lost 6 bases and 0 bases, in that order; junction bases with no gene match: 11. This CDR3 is CASRGTSGRAGSSYNEQFF. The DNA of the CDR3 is TGTGCCAGCAGGGGAACTAGCGGGAGGGCCGGGAGCTCCTACAATGAGCAGTTCTTC.

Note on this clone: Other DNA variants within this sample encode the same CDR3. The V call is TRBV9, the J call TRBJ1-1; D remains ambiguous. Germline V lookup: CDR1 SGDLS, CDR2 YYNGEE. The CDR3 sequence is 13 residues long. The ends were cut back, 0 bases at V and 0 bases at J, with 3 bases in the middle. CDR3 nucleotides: TGTGCCAGCAGCGTAGTTTTGAACACTGAAGCTTTCTTT. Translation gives CASSVVLNTEAFF.